A single sample gave rise to the 25 T cell receptor beta chains below, sequenced in a study of identical twins. Via MiXCR, TCRdb re-called the 5' RACE reads, giving one row per CDR3 protein. The sample contains about 890,000 distinct CDR3 sequences, over 9% of which appear only once. These data were also filed under a second study, of yellow fever vaccine responses in identical twins.

Specimen: PBMCs. The receptors come from a young woman in good health.

This clonotype came up many times. CDR3 DNA: TGCAGCGTTGAGCGGACTAGCGAAGAGACCCAGTACTTC. This gives the protein CSVERTSEETQYF. The chain carries TRBV29-1 and TRBJ2-5; 9 bases align to TRBD2. The junction had 2 bases not matched to a gene; V was cut back by 3 bases and J by 3 bases. Germline CDR1 and CDR2: SQVTM and ANQGSEA. The CDR3 sequence is 13 residues long.

The chain uses TRBV5-1 and TRBJ1-1, with 9 bases that match TRBD1. The germline CDR1 and CDR2 sequences are SGHRS and YFSETQ. The junction had 3 bases not matched to a gene; V was cut back by 0 bases and J by 0 bases. CDR3 length: 16 residues. The DNA of the CDR3 is TGCGCCAGCAGCTTGGGATGGACAGGGGTGAACACTGAAGCTTTCTTT. Its protein product is CASSLGWTGVNTEAFF.

The rearrangement joins TRBV2 to TRBJ2-7; 10 nucleotides match TRBD2. The V segment lost 5 bases and the J segment 6 bases; nucleotides outside the gene matches: 7. CDR1 is SNHLY, CDR2 FYNNEI, per germline. The CDR3 consists of 14 residues. The CDR3 region has the DNA TGTGCCAGCAGTCCGGGACTAGCGTTGTTCGAGCAGTACTTC. As protein: CASSPGLALFEQYF.

This clonotype was found a few times. The chain couples TRBV5-5 to TRBJ2-3; D unresolved. V was shortened by 4 bases and J by 3 bases, with 12 bases between the two germline ends. This CDR3 region has 14 residues. Germline assignment: CDR1 SGHKS and CDR2 YYEKEE (reference sequence). The CDR3 DNA follows: TGTGCCAGCAGCCTGCTTTGGGGTACAGATACGCAGTATTTT. Protein: CASSLLWGTDTQYF.

This clonotype was seen a few times. J is TRBJ2-1 and V is TRBV27; no definite D call. The CDR3 runs to 16 residues. Germline V gene data show CDR1 as MNHEY and CDR2 as SMNVEV (reference sequence). The germline V and J ends were trimmed by 3 bases and 4 bases, with 16 bases remaining between them. For the CDR3, the DNA is TGTGCCAGCAGTTTCTCTCTGCAAACTAAGTACAATGAGCAGTTCTTC. Protein product: CASSFSLQTKYNEQFF.

The V gene is TRBV20-1, the J gene TRBJ2-3, with a weak D call TRBD2 (6 bases). The CDR3 is made up of 16 amino acids. Germline V gene lookup returns CDR1 DFQATT and CDR2 SNEGSKA (reference sequence). The V gene lost 5 bases and the J gene lost 2 bases, with 20 bases spanning the gap. The CDR3 DNA follows: TGCAGTGCTGAAACGTGGGCTAGCGCTTCCACAGATACGCAGTATTTT. Translation gives CSAETWASASTDTQYF.

This clonotype appeared many times. The rearrangement links TRBV7-2 to TRBJ1-3; the match to TRBD1 covers 8 bases. Germline CDR1 and CDR2: SGHTA and FQGNSA. The CDR3 consists of 16 residues. V gave up 5 bases and J gave up 4 bases; unmatched junction bases: 10. The CDR3 region has the DNA TGTGCCAGCAGCCCCACCACAGGGGGGTTAGGAAACACCATATATTTT. Amino acid sequence: CASSPTTGGLGNTIYF.

The CDR3 here is CASSLTEGLADTQYF. CDR3 sequence (DNA): TGCGCCAGCAGCTTGACAGAGGGCCTGGCAGATACGCAGTATTTT. The chain employs TRBV5-1 and TRBJ2-3; possibly TRBD2 for D (5 bases). The germline V and J ends were trimmed by 1 base and 4 bases, with 13 bases remaining between them. Germline V gene lookup returns CDR1 SGHRS and CDR2 YFSETQ. This CDR3 is 15 amino acids long.

The chain joins TRBV28 to TRBJ2-2; TRBD1 matches 8 bases. V lost 3 bases and J lost 1; bases outside the gene matches: 4. In germline, CDR1 is MDHEN, CDR2 SYDVKM. This CDR3 region has 16 residues. CDR3 loop: CASSFFGTGNTGELFF. CDR3 DNA sequence: TGTGCCAGCAGTTTCTTCGGGACAGGGAACACCGGGGAGCTGTTTTTT.

Only a few counts were recorded for this clonotype. The chain combines TRBV15 with TRBJ2-3; 8 bases are a match to TRBD2. The trim removed 5 bases at V and 2 bases at J, leaving 6 bases unmatched. This CDR3 spans 15 amino acids. The germline V gene encodes CDR1 LNHNV and CDR2 YYDKDF (reference sequence). The CDR3 loop reads CATSWGGGNTDTQYF. For the CDR3, the DNA is TGTGCCACCAGCTGGGGCGGGGGGAACACAGATACGCAGTATTTT. The full variable domain, its missing parts supplied by reference TRBV15 and TRBJ2-3, is DAMVIQNPRYQVTQFGKPVTLSCSQTLNHNVMYWYQQKSSQAPKLLFHYYDKDFNNEADTPDNFQSRRPNTSFCFLDIRSPGLGDTAMYLCATSWGGGNTDTQYFGPGTRLTVL.

This clonotype was observed a few times. The chain combines TRBV6-5 with TRBJ2-1; D perhaps matches TRBD2 (7 bases). Trimming took off 1 base at V and 6 bases at J, with 13 bases between the two ends. Germline-derived CDR1 and CDR2 are MNHEY and SVGAGI. There are 15 residues in the CDR3. CDR3 residues: CASSYWGGAGNEQFF. CDR3 coding DNA: TGTGCCAGCAGTTACTGGGGGGGGGCAGGCAATGAGCAGTTCTTC.

The gene calls are TRBV11-2 and TRBJ2-7; unclear D gene. V gave up 4 bases and J gave up 7 bases, with 14 bases separating them. CDR1 SGHAT and CDR2 FQNNGV come from the germline V gene. CDR3 length equals 13 residues. The CDR3, as DNA: TGTGCCAGCAGCTCCCCGTTCCGTGGGGAGCAGTACGTC. It is translated as CASSSPFRGEQYV.

The chain recombines TRBV4-1 with TRBJ1-1; 7 nucleotides align to TRBD1. There are 16 residues in the CDR3. V lost 4 bases and J lost 0; bases outside the gene matches: 8. Looked up from germline, CDR1 is MGHRA and CDR2 is YSYEKL. CDR3 residues: CASSPQGTDMNTEAFF. The CDR3 DNA reads TGCGCCAGCAGCCCTCAAGGGACAGACATGAACACTGAAGCTTTCTTT.

This clonotype has a handful of counts. J is TRBJ2-3 and V is TRBV7-8; a possible D gene is TRBD2 (5 bases). Germline CDR1 is SGHVS and CDR2 is FQNEAQ. This CDR3 has 20 amino acids. V was pared by 2 bases and J by 0 bases, with 24 bases between. The CDR3 spells CASSLPRETTERLSTDTQYF. DNA for the CDR3: TGTGCCAGCAGCTTACCCCGTGAGACAACCGAGCGGCTTAGCACAGATACGCAGTATTTT.

This clonotype has only a few counts. V and J are TRBV28 and TRBJ2-7; D assignment may be TRBD1 or TRBD2 (5 bases each). The germline gives CDR1 MDHEN, CDR2 SYDVKM. CDR3 length: 14 residues. The V gene lost 7 bases and the J gene lost 1 base, with 14 bases spanning the gap. As DNA, the CDR3 is TGTGCCAGCACGGGAAGGGGTGAGTCCTACGAGCAGTACTTC. It yields the protein CASTGRGESYEQYF.

Here the CDR3 reads CASSFDWERGYEQYV. CDR3 DNA sequence: TGTGCCAGCAGCTTCGATTGGGAAAGAGGGTACGAGCAGTACGTC. The chain recombines TRBV5-6 with TRBJ2-7; the D gene is possibly TRBD2 (5 bases). CDR3 size: 15 residues. V was trimmed by 2 bases and J by 4 bases, leaving 16 bases between them. Germline V gene lookup returns CDR1 SGHDT and CDR2 YYEEEE.

The CDR3: CASRQTASYEKLFF. CDR3 coding DNA: TGTGCCAGCCGACAGACGGCATCCTATGAAAAACTGTTTTTT. The V call is TRBV27, the J call TRBJ1-4; a weak D match, TRBD1 (5 bases). CDR3 length: 14 amino acids. Germline assignment: CDR1 MNHEY and CDR2 SMNVEV (reference sequence). Trimming stripped 8 bases from V and 6 bases from J, with 16 bases between. The whole variable domain, remainder taken from reference TRBV27 and TRBJ1-4, is EAQVTQNPRYLITVTGKKLTVTCSQNMNHEYMSWYRQDPGLGLRQIYYSMNVEVTDKGDVPEGYKVSRKEKRNFPLILESPSPNQTSLYFCASRQTASYEKLFFGSGTQLSVL.

This clonotype was detected ten times or more. The V call is TRBV28, the J call TRBJ2-7, with 9 bases aligning to TRBD2. Looked up from germline, CDR1 is MDHEN and CDR2 is SYDVKM. The ends lost 3 bases at V and 4 bases at J; junction bases unmatched: 7. The CDR3 covers 15 residues. The DNA of the CDR3 is TGTGCCAGCAGTTTTAAGGCGGGAGGGAGGTACGAGCAGTACTTC. Translated: CASSFKAGGRYEQYF.

This clonotype was seen a few times. J is TRBJ2-5 and V is TRBV7-8, with D uncertain. The V and J ends lost 5 bases and 5 bases respectively, with 21 bases between them. The CDR3 is 16 residues long. Germline V lookup: CDR1 SGHVS, CDR2 FQNEAQ. The DNA of the CDR3 is TGTGCCAGCAGCCGCTTGGGAACTGACCTTCTTGAGACCCAGTACTTC. This gives the protein CASSRLGTDLLETQYF.

The rearrangement links TRBV3-1 to TRBJ2-3; 7 bases fit TRBD2. J gave up 4 bases and V 1 base, and 2 bases lay outside the gene matches. This CDR3 has 14 amino acids. The V gene's germline CDR1 is LGHDT and CDR2 YNNKEL (reference sequence). For the CDR3, the DNA is TGTGCCAGCAGCCAAGTCCGGGGGGCAGATACGCAGTATTTT. It encodes CASSQVRGADTQYF.

This clonotype was seen many times. This sequence joins TRBV5-1 and TRBJ1-5, with D possibly TRBD1 on 5 matching bases. The CDR3 has 14 residues. V was pared by 0 bases and J by 6 bases, with 10 bases between. Germline V lookup: CDR1 SGHRS, CDR2 YFSETQ. CDR3 DNA: TGCGCCAGCAGCTTGGGGGGCGTGGGTCAGCCCCAGCATTTT. Its protein product is CASSLGGVGQPQHF.

V usage is TRBV19 and J usage is TRBJ2-1, with D perhaps being TRBD1 or TRBD2 (5 bases each). V lost 5 bases and J lost 10, with 18 bases in between. This CDR3 comprises 14 residues. Germline V gene sequence: CDR1 LNHDA, CDR2 SQIVND (reference sequence). For the CDR3, the DNA is TGTGCCAGTAGTCCTGGGACGGCGGGTAGCGAGCAGTTCTTC. Protein sequence: CASSPGTAGSEQFF.

This clonotype was recorded a few times. The J gene is TRBJ2-2, the V gene TRBV10-3, with D maybe TRBD2 (5 bases). Looked up from germline, CDR1 is ENHRY and CDR2 is SYGVKD. Trimming stripped 3 bases from V and 5 bases from J, with 7 bases between. This CDR3 contains 13 residues. The CDR3 sequence is CAISDRGTGELFF. The CDR3 nucleotides read TGTGCCATCAGTGACCGGGGAACCGGGGAGCTGTTTTTT.

This clonotype has only a few counts. V gene TRBV20-1 combines with J gene TRBJ2-5, with D possibly being TRBD2 (6 bases). The CDR3 contains 14 residues. Trimming left V 2 bases short and J 2 bases short, with 12 bases between. CDR1 and CDR2 (germline): DFQATT, SNEGSKA (reference sequence). The DNA of the CDR3 is TGCAGTGCTAGAAGGTTTGGAGGGCAAGAGACCCAGTACTTC. Amino acids: CSARRFGGQETQYF.

The chain recombines TRBV4-1 with TRBJ1-2; 10 bases match TRBD1. The CDR3 is 17 amino acids. Germline CDR1 MGHRA, CDR2 YSYEKL. Losses at the gene ends were 1 base for V and 5 bases for J; bases not matched to a gene: 10. The CDR3 coding sequence is TGCGCCAGCAGCCAAGCAGGAGCCGGGACAGGGGTGTATGGCTACACCTTC. This codes for CASSQAGAGTGVYGYTF.